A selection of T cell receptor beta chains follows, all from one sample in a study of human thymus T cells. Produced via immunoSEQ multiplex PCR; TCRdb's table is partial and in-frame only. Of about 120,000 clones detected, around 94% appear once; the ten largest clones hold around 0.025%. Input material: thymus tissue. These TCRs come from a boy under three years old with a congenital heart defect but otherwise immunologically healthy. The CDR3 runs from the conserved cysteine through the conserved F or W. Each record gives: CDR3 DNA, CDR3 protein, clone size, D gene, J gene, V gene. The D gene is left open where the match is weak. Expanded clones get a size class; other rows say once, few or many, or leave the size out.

TGTGCCAGCAGCTTGGAAGGTAGCGGGTCCATCTACAATGAGCAGTTCTTC CASSLEGSGSIYNEQFF . TRBD2 TRBJ2-1 TRBV5-5
TGTGCCAGCAGCCCATCGGGACAGAAATATGGCTACACCTTC CASSPSGQKYGYTF . TRBD1 TRBJ1-2 TRBV7-9
TGTGCCTGGAGTGTACCGGGCACAGATACGCAGTATTTT CAWSVPGTDTQYF . . TRBJ2-3 TRBV30
TGCGCCAGCAGATTTTCGGGACCCAGGGAGGAAAAACTGTTTTTT CASRFSGPREEKLFF . . TRBJ1-4 TRBV5-1
TGTGCCACCTACAACCTTGGACAGAAGGGCAATCAGCCCCAGCATTTT CATYNLGQKGNQPQHF . . TRBJ1-5 TRBV6-8
TGCGCCAGCCAGGTCGGGGCTCTCTGGTGGGAGACCCAGTACTTC CASQVGALWWETQYF . . TRBJ2-5 TRBV5-1
TGTGCCAGTAGTCCCCCCCATAAGGGCACCGGGGAGCTGTTTTTT CASSPPHKGTGELFF . . TRBJ2-2 TRBV19
TGTGCCAGCAGCTTAGTACCTAACTATGGCTACACCTTC CASSLVPNYGYTF few . TRBJ1-2 TRBV7-2
TGCGCCAGCAGCCTAAGGGAGGTTATGAACACCGGGGAGCTGTTTTTT CASSLREVMNTGELFF once . TRBJ2-2 TRBV4-3
TGTGCCAGCTACCGGCGGGCAGGGCCGAACACCGGGGAGCTGTTTTTT CASYRRAGPNTGELFF once . TRBJ2-2 TRBV5-5
TGTGCCAGCAGCCTCGGGACAGGGGCCCTATCGAACTATGGCTACACCTTC CASSLGTGALSNYGYTF once TRBD1 TRBJ1-2 TRBV11-2
TGTGCCAGCAGTGAATGGGGTTGGGGGGGCACTGAAGCTTTCTTT CASSEWGWGGTEAFF once . TRBJ1-1 TRBV25-1
TGTGCCAGCAGTGACGGGGCGGTGAGGCAGCCCCAGCATTTT CASSDGAVRQPQHF . . TRBJ1-5 TRBV2
TGTGCCAGCAGCCAAGGCGCGACTTCGAACACCGGGGAGCTGTTTTTT CASSQGATSNTGELFF . . TRBJ2-2 TRBV27
TGTGCCAGCAGATCGACAGTATATAGCAATCAGCCCCAGCATTTT CASRSTVYSNQPQHF . . TRBJ1-5 TRBV6-1
TGTGCCAGCAGTGGACAGGGGGCTCGGTCCTACGAGCAGTACTTC CASSGQGARSYEQYF . TRBD1 TRBJ2-7 TRBV2
TGTGCCAGCAGCCCCGGGGGGCTAGCGGGGGGCTTCGGCACAGATACGCAGTATTTT CASSPGGLAGGFGTDTQYF . TRBD2 TRBJ2-3 TRBV13
TGCGCCAGCAGCCAAGAGGCTCTATTCCAGGGGACAGGGGGTTCCGGGGAGCTGTTTTTT CASSQEALFQGTGGSGELFF . TRBD1 TRBJ2-2 TRBV4-3
TGCAGCGCCATAAGACAAGGGGGCTACGAGCAGTACTTC CSAIRQGGYEQYF . . TRBJ2-7 TRBV29-1
TGTGCCAGCAGTGAAGTTGCGGGGGGCTCCTACAATGAGCAGTTCTTC CASSEVAGGSYNEQFF once TRBD2 TRBJ2-1 TRBV2
TGTGCTAGTGGTTCCGGACAGATCAATCAGCCCCAGCATTTT CASGSGQINQPQHF . . TRBJ1-5 TRBV12-5
TGCGCCAGCAGTGCCGGGACTTCTAGCACAGATACGCAGTATTTT CASSAGTSSTDTQYF . . TRBJ2-3 TRBV10-1
TGTGCCAGCTCACCGGGGGACAGGGAGTACAATGAGCAGTTCTTC CASSPGDREYNEQFF . TRBD1 TRBJ2-1 TRBV18
TGTGCCATCGCGGGAACTAGGGACAGGGGCACAGATACGCAGTATTTT CAIAGTRDRGTDTQYF . TRBD1 TRBJ2-3 TRBV10-3
TGCAGCGTTGCAAACAGGGGGGGGCGCGAGCAGTACTTC CSVANRGGREQYF . . TRBJ2-7 TRBV29-1
TGTGCCTATACAGGGACTCGGTGGGGTGGCTACACCTTC CAYTGTRWGGYTF . . TRBJ1-2 TRBV30
TGTGCCAGCAGCTTTCTTGCGGGGGCCCCCCAAGAGACCCAGTACTTC CASSFLAGAPQETQYF once . TRBJ2-5 TRBV7-2
TGTGCCAGCAGCAACGAGGGAAAGACCTATGGCTACACCTTC CASSNEGKTYGYTF once . TRBJ1-2 TRBV7-1
TGTGCCAGCAGCCAAGTAGATACCTACAATGAGCAGTTCTTC CASSQVDTYNEQFF . . TRBJ2-1 TRBV14
TGTGCCAGCAGCCAAGATAGGTTGGACGGGTCGGGCTCTGGGGCCAACGTCCTGACTTTC CASSQDRLDGSGSGANVLTF . . TRBJ2-6 TRBV4-2
TGTGCCTCGGGGGCCTTGGCGGGGGGCCCGAAAGAGACCCAGTACTTC CASGALAGGPKETQYF . TRBD2 TRBJ2-5 TRBV19
TGTGCCAGCAGCTCCCTGACAGGGGATGGGGAAAAACTGTTTTTT CASSSLTGDGEKLFF . TRBD1 TRBJ1-4 TRBV7-9
TGCGCCAGCAGCTCCGCAGACGGAAACACCATATATTTT CASSSADGNTIYF . . TRBJ1-3 TRBV5-1
TGTGCCAGCAGCTCATCTAGCGGGGGGGCCGCGGCCGGGGAGCTGTTTTTT CASSSSSGGAAAGELFF . TRBD2 TRBJ2-2 TRBV7-2
TGTGCCAGCAGCTTATTGCGGCGGACGTACCAAGAGACCCAGTACTTC CASSLLRRTYQETQYF . . TRBJ2-5 TRBV7-2
TGTGCCAGCAGCCCGGGGCGGGGGAGCTCCTACAATGAGCAGTTCTTC CASSPGRGSSYNEQFF . TRBD2 TRBJ2-1 TRBV7-6
TGTGCCATCAGGGGTGAGGAAGCCCTAAATGGCTACACCTTC CAIRGEEALNGYTF . . TRBJ1-2 TRBV10-3
TGTGCCAGTATCATGAACACTGAAGCTTTCTTT CASIMNTEAFF . . TRBJ1-1 TRBV19
TGTGCCACGGGGGTGGCTAATTCACCCCTCCACTTT CATGVANSPLHF . . TRBJ1-6 TRBV18
TGTGCCAGCAGCGTAGTCAGGGATAGCTACGAGCAGTACTTC CASSVVRDSYEQYF . . TRBJ2-7 TRBV5-6
TGTGCCTGGAGGGAGCCGGGACTAGTCAGTACCGGGGAGCTGTTTTTT CAWREPGLVSTGELFF . TRBD2 TRBJ2-2 TRBV30
TGCGCCAGCAGCTTGGGCGGGGCAGACGGGGAGCTGTTTTTT CASSLGGADGELFF . . TRBJ2-2 TRBV5-1
TGTGCCAGCAGCTTAGCGAAACACAGGGGTACCGGGGAGCTGTTTTTT CASSLAKHRGTGELFF . TRBD1 TRBJ2-2 TRBV7-2
TGCGCCAGCAGCATGGCCCTCAGGGTTAGCTCCTACAATGAGCAGTTCTTC CASSMALRVSSYNEQFF . . TRBJ2-1 TRBV5-1
TGTGCCAGCAGCACCGGGACAGGGGAATCAGATGGCTACACCTTC CASSTGTGESDGYTF few TRBD1 TRBJ1-2 TRBV14
TGTGCCAGCAGCGTAGCTGGGACAGGGGCGTGTGGAGGCTACACCTTC CASSVAGTGACGGYTF . TRBD1 TRBJ1-2 TRBV9
TGTGCCAGCAGCGACCAGCTAGCGGGGCCCTACAATGAGCAGTTCTTC CASSDQLAGPYNEQFF . TRBD2 TRBJ2-1 TRBV27
TGTGCCAGCAGTTCACACTCCCTGGGCGCCGGAAACACCATATATTTT CASSSHSLGAGNTIYF . . TRBJ1-3 TRBV27
TGTGCCAGCAGCGTAGAGGTAGCGGGGAGCACAGATACGCAGTATTTT CASSVEVAGSTDTQYF . TRBD2 TRBJ2-3 TRBV9
TGTGCCAGCAGCCAAGATAAAACAGCGGTCTCCTACAATGAGCAGTTCTTC CASSQDKTAVSYNEQFF . . TRBJ2-1 TRBV4-2